This TCR beta chain was identified in a study of cytomegalovirus exposure and HLA in healthy donors. Notes on the study in general: The listing of 160 or so TCR beta chains classed them as cytomegalovirus-associated. Rarity marked most TCR sequences, yet some public TCRs occurred in many donors.

Clones were sequenced by immunoSEQ multiplex PCR, and TCRdb holds only the in-frame ones, with some missing. The table shows under 200,000 clones, with about 96% occurring only once. On this clone: Its antigen is still unknown.

The sequencing input was PBMCs. The TCR originated in a young woman in good health and CMV-seronegative.

CDR3 DNA sequence: TGCAGCGTTGAATATGGGCTAGCGAGCTCCTACAATGAGCAGTTCTTC. Protein sequence: CSVEYGLASSYNEQFF. V gene TRBV29-1 combines with J gene TRBJ2-1; tentatively, D is TRBD2 (6 bases). Germline V CDR1 and CDR2: SQVTM, ANQGSEA. Trimming removed 2 bases from V and 0 bases from J, with 14 bases in between. The CDR3 is 16 amino acids.